The clone carrying this T cell receptor beta chain was found many times. Antigen unknown. Recent acute infections and vaccinations were absent in the healthy HIV-negative adult donors. Germline V CDR1 and CDR2: MNHEY, SMNVEV (reference sequence). This CDR3 spans 17 amino acids. J gave up 6 bases and V 5 bases, and 16 bases lay outside the gene matches. Data came from immunoSEQ multiplex PCR; TCRdb stores just in-frame clones and leaves some out. The sample includes about 110,000 clones, approximately 65% of them seen just once. This specimen belongs to a study of shared clonotypes between healthy human individuals. Overall study context: The plates for each donor numbered three CD4 naive, three CD4 memory, two CD8 naive and one CD8 memory.

The study's findings and limits: Relative to memory subsets, naive subsets generally showed larger estimated richness.

This TCR derives from a woman aged 25 to 39 in good health. The rearrangement uses TRBV27 and TRBJ1-2, with 9 bases aligning to TRBD1. Source material: memory CD8+ T cells sorted from blood. Noted subset: CD45RO+ cells pooled with CCR7-negative TemRA cells. The CDR3 loop reads CASSPIPQGAGYNGYTF. The CDR3, as DNA: TGTGCCAGCAGTCCTATCCCACAGGGGGCGGGCTACAATGGCTACACCTTC.